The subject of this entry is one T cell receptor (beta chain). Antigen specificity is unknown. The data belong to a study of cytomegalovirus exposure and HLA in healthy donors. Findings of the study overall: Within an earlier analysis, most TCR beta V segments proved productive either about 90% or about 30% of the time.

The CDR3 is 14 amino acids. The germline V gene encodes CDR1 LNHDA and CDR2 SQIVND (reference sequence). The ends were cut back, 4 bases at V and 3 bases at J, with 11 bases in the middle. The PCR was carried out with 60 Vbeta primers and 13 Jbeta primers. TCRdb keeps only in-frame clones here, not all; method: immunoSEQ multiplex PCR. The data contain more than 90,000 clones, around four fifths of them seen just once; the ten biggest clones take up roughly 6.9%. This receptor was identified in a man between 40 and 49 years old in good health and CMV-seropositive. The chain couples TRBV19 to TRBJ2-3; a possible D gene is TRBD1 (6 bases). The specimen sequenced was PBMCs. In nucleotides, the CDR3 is TGTGCCAGTAGTAATCCCGGACAGACAGATACGCAGTATTTT. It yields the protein CASSNPGQTDTQYF.